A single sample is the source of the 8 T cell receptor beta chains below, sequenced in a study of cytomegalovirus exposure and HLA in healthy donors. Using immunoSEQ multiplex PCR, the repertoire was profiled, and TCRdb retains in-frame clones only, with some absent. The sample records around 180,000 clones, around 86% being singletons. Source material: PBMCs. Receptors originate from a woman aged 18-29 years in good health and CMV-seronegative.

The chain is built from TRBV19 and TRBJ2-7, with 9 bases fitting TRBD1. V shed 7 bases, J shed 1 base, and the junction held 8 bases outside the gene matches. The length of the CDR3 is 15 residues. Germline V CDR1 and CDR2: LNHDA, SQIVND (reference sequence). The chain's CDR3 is CASTPGQGFSYEQYF. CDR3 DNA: TGTGCCAGTACCCCGGGACAGGGATTTTCCTACGAGCAGTACTTC.

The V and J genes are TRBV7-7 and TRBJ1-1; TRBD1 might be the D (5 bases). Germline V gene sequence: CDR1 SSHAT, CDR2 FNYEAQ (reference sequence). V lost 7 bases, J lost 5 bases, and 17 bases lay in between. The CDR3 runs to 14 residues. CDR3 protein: CASTPAGTWTEAFF. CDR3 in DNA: TGTGCCAGCACACCGGCGGGGACGTGGACTGAAGCTTTCTTT.

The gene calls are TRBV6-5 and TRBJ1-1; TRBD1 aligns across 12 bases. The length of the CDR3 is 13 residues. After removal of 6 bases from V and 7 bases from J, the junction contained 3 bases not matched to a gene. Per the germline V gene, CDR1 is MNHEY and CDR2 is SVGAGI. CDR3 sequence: CASRGQGAGEAFF. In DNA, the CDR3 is TGTGCCAGCAGGGGACAGGGGGCGGGTGAAGCTTTCTTT.

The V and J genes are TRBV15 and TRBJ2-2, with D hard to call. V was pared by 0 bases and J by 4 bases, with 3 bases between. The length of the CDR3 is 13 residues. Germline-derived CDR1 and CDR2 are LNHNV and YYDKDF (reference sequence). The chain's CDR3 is CATSRDSTGELFF. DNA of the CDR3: TGTGCCACCAGCAGAGACAGCACCGGGGAGCTGTTTTTT. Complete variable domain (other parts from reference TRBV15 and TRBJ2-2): DAMVIQNPRYQVTQFGKPVTLSCSQTLNHNVMYWYQQKSSQAPKLLFHYYDKDFNNEADTPDNFQSRRPNTSFCFLDIRSPGLGDTAMYLCATSRDSTGELFFGEGSRLTVL.

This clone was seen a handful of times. In DNA form, the CDR3 reads TGTGCCAGCAGTGACTCTAGGGGGACTATCAATGAGCAGTTCTTC. This translates into CASSDSRGTINEQFF. The chain combines TRBV6-4 with TRBJ2-1; possibly TRBD2 for D (7 bases). The CDR3 is made up of 15 amino acids. The V end lost 0 bases, the J end lost 6 bases, and 12 bases lay between the germline ends. The germline gives CDR1 MRHNA, CDR2 SNTAGT.

CDR3 loop: CASRLPTSGRADTQYF. DNA for the CDR3: TGTGCAAGTCGCTTACCAACTAGCGGGAGGGCAGATACGCAGTATTTT. This chain links TRBV12-2 with TRBJ2-3; the table gives TRBD2 as D, unverified against the DNA. TRBV12-2 corresponds to a pseudogene. The CDR3 sequence is 16 residues long.

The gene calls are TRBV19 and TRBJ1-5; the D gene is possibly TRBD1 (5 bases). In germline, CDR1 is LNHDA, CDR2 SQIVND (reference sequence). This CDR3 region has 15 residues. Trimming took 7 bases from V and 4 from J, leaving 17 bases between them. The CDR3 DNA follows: TGTGCCAGTATCTTGGGTCGGGGGGGAAATCAGCCCCAGCATTTT. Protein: CASILGRGGNQPQHF. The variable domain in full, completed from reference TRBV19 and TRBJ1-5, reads DGGITQSPKYLFRKEGQNVTLSCEQNLNHDAMYWYRQDPGQGLRLIYYSQIVNDFQKGDIAEGYSVSREKKESFPLTVTSAQKNPTAFYLCASILGRGGNQPQHFGDGTRLSIL.

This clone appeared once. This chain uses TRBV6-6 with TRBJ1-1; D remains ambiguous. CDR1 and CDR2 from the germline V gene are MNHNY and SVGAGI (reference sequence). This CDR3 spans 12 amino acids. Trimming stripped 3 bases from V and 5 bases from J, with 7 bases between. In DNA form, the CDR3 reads TGTGCCAGCAGTTATATCGGGACTGAAGCTTTCTTT. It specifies CASSYIGTEAFF.